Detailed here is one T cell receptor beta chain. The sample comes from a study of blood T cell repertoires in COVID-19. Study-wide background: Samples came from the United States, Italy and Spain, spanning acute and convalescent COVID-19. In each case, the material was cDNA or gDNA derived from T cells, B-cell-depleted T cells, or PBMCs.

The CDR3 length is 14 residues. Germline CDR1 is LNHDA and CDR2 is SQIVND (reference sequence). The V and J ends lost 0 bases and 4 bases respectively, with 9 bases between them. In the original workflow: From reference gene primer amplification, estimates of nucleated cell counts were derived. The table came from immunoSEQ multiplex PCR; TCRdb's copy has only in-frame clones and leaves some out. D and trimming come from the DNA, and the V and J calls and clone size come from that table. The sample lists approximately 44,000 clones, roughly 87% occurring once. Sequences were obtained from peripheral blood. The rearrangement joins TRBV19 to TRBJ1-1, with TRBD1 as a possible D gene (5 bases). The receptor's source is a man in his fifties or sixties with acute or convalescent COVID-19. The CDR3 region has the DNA TGTGCCAGTAGTATAGAGGGAAGGGGCACTGAAGCTTTCTTT. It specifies CASSIEGRGTEAFF.